A selection of T cell receptor beta chains follows, all from one sample in a study of regulatory T cells in long-lasting Graves disease. TCRdb re-derived calls from the multiplex PCR reads in MiXCR, one entry per CDR3 protein. The data show about 620,000 distinct CDR3 sequences, 15% to 20% seen once. The sample also formed part of further work on T cells in Graves' hyperthyroidism and ophthalmopathy.

The specimen comprised peripheral blood mononuclear cells (PBMCs), sampled at new diagnosis, from a patient treated with antithyroid drugs. The receptors come from a woman under 40 with Graves disease. Each CDR3 is given without its conserved first and last residue.

TRBV28	TRBJ2-5	ASRLTSGRQETQY
TRBV28	-	ASSFGGTGYEQY
TRBV7-9	TRBJ1-2	ASSLAQAGYT
TRBV24-1	TRBJ2-2	ATSDFGQGGFRELF
TRBV28	TRBJ2-2	ASSWGRTGELF
TRBV30	TRBJ2-2	AWSVLEGSGELF
TRBV12-3/TRBV12-4	TRBJ1-2	ASTVEVGRGYT
TRBV6-2/TRBV6-3	TRBJ2-1	ASMVTAGISYNEQF
TRBV5-1	TRBJ2-5	ASGPLGGLGKETQY
TRBV19	TRBJ1-5	ATSPGHGIWDSSGQPQH
TRBV30	TRBJ2-1	AWSALAGAYNEQF
TRBV28	TRBJ1-2	ASTSGVYGYT
TRBV6-5	TRBJ2-2	ASSYGRVDTGELF
TRBV20-1	TRBJ2-1	SARDRRPYNEQF
TRBV29-1	TRBJ2-1	SVEVLSGRAHNEQF
TRBV5-1	TRBJ2-7	ASSPKRGNYEQY
TRBV7-2	TRBJ1-2	ASSVRQGGNGYT
TRBV28	TRBJ2-6	ASSPHSSGANVLT
TRBV20-1	TRBJ1-1	SARSWEGETEAF
TRBV20-1	TRBJ1-5	SARDWGDQPQH
TRBV2	TRBJ2-7	ASSPTGTGLAEQY
TRBV2	TRBJ2-3	ASSMTSGTDTQY